Given below is one T cell receptor (beta chain) in context. The target of this receptor is not known. No qualities accompany the bases; no much larger clone lies one base away. Including cysteine and phenylalanine, the CDR3 has 14 amino acids. The DNA shown is the 42-base CDR3, in frame from base 1. The CDR1 and CDR2 encoded by the germline V gene (reference sequence) are SEHNR and FQNEAQ. Trimming removed 5 bases from V and 8 bases from J, leaving 15 bases between the germline ends. Receptors were amplified or captured by the immunoSEQ multiplex PCR assay. Roughly 100,000 TCR templates per sample were assayed by the deep sequencing platform. Genomic DNA extracted from sorted T cells was used for TCRbeta CDR3 sequencing. Processing in the source paper ran as follows. The R programming language was used for the clonal analysis of the TCRbeta CDR3 data. Comparing unstimulated samples against CFSE-low samples taken after the reaction was how alloreactive CD4+ and CD8+ clones were defined. Regulatory or non-regulatory origin was assigned to alloreactive CD4+ clones by matching of sequences to sorted unstimulated Treg and non-Treg repertoires. TCRdb retrieved this table from immuneACCESS and kept in-frame rearrangements only. Not all clones are present; in checked studies, unresolved V genes account for under half, and no reason is known for the remainder. The V and J calls and clone size are taken from that table; D and trimming were inferred from the DNA. This sample is represented by roughly 100,000 clones; roughly 97% of them were singletons. Around 0.03% of the sample lies in the top ten.

These data originate in a study of siplizumab effects on memory and regulatory T cells (dated by TCRdb to between 2018 and 2021). Context from the whole study: The study examined how the anti-CD2 antibody siplizumab affects alloreactive T-cell subsets in allogeneic mixed lymphocyte reactions built from human PBMCs. What the work shows at the level of the full study, not this receptor alone: Sequences below about 10^-5 frequency were poorly captured, so only a minor fraction of alloreactive clones could be mapped to unstimulated subsets. The cumulative frequency of alloreactive sequences traceable to unstimulated CD4+ memory T cells was significantly reduced by siplizumab. Among mappable alloreactive CD4+ clones, an average Treg-derived fraction of about 69% was observed with siplizumab, compared with 26.9% in control reactions. About 80-96% of proliferating CD4+ or CD8+ clones could not be given a naive or memory phenotype. Unstimulated naive T cells appeared to be more diverse than memory T cells, and naive cells seemed to make a substantial contribution to the alloresponse. Whether proliferating Tregs from siplizumab cultures were suppressive was not functionally confirmed.

In addition, sequencing in three donor pairs included unstimulated CD8+ effector memory subsets alongside CD4+ naive, CD8+ naive, CD8+ TEMRA and CD4+ memory subsets. Sorted unstimulated T cells and proliferating T cells recovered from mixed lymphocyte reactions were subjected to TCRbeta CDR3 sequencing. Fresh whole blood from about 11 HLA-typed healthy donors was used as the source from which PBMCs were isolated. The clonotype was recovered from a human donor in good health. The chain joins TRBV7-9 to TRBJ1-4; the D segment could be TRBD1, given 5 matching bases. The sequencing sample was made of naive CD4+ T cells sorted from blood. Reading the label with the study, this specimen's cell subset or site is: unstimulated naive T cells. The CDR3 region has the sequence CASSQGRSNEKLFF. The DNA reads as follows: TGTGCCAGCAGCCAGGGACGATCGAACGAAAAACTGTTTTTT.